The 28 T cell receptor beta chains given below trace back to one sample, sequenced in a study of T-cell reconstitution after alpha-beta-depleted transplantation in children listed by TCRdb under 2016. The library was produced with PCR. Sequencing was performed on an Illumina HiSeq 2500. TCR libraries were prepared with molecular barcoding, using unique molecular identifiers to normalize TCRbeta repertoire quantification. Using fastp trimming at Q25 and MiXCR clonotype assembly, TCRdb reanalyzed the public sequencing data and kept in-frame beta chains. A single entry per CDR3 protein holds the most common genes and DNA from its merged rows. This sample is represented by hundreds of thousands of distinct CDR3 sequences; approximately 17% of them were singletons. About 1.1% of the sample comes from the top ten. Sequences were derived from PBMCs from the stem cell graft donor, sampled from the stem cell graft. These receptors were taken from a human donor who donated a stem cell graft to a child with acute myeloid leukemia.

This clonotype was picked up many times. The chain employs TRBV5-1 and TRBJ2-2; D is unclear. The V end was cut by 4 bases, the J end by 6 bases, with 7 bases between. This CDR3 comprises 12 residues. Germline CDR1 SGHRS, CDR2 YFSETQ. CDR3 protein: CASSRDAGELFF. CDR3 bases: TGCGCCAGCAGCCGCGACGCCGGGGAGCTGTTTTTT.

Many counts were recorded for this clonotype. This sequence joins TRBV29-1 and TRBJ2-1; D is perhaps TRBD2 (6 bases). Germline CDR1 SQVTM, CDR2 ANQGSEA. This CDR3 has 16 amino acids. V was cut by 2 bases and J by 0 bases, with 14 bases left in between. The CDR3 protein is CSVEQGLLSSYNEQFF. The CDR3 DNA follows: TGCAGCGTTGAACAGGGACTTTTAAGCTCCTACAATGAGCAGTTCTTC.

This clonotype has a count of ten or more. This sequence joins TRBV6-6 and TRBJ1-5; D gene unclear. Trimming removed 8 bases at V and 2 bases at J, with 10 bases between. Germline V gene sequence: CDR1 MNHNY, CDR2 SVGAGI (reference sequence). The CDR3 has 13 amino acids. The CDR3 DNA sequence: TGTGCCAGCGGGGATTTAGGCAATCAGCCCCAGCATTTT. Protein product: CASGDLGNQPQHF.

This clonotype was counted at least ten times. The chain combines TRBV6-5 with TRBJ2-3; 8 positions match TRBD2. The CDR3 has 16 residues. V shed 0 bases, J shed 6 bases, and the junction held 8 bases outside the gene matches. Germline values: CDR1 MNHEY, CDR2 SVGAGI. This CDR3 is CASSYSYGGVPDTQYF. The DNA for the CDR3 is TGTGCCAGCAGTTACTCGTACGGGGGGGTGCCGGATACGCAGTATTTT.

This clonotype was recorded at least ten times. The chain employs TRBV20-1 and TRBJ1-3, with D perhaps matching TRBD1 (5 bases). V gave up 7 bases and J gave up 0 bases, with 10 bases separating them. Germline V gene lookup returns CDR1 DFQATT and CDR2 SNEGSKA (reference sequence). The CDR3 has 13 residues. The CDR3 bases are TGCAGTGTTAACAGGATCTCTGGAAACACCATATATTTT. Translated: CSVNRISGNTIYF.

This clonotype was picked up many times. This rearrangement joins TRBV29-1 to TRBJ1-2; 8 bases align to TRBD1. This CDR3 region has 12 residues. Trimming removed 5 bases from V and 3 bases from J; junction bases left unmatched: 2. Germline loops: CDR1 SQVTM, CDR2 ANQGSEA. The CDR3 DNA reads TGCAGCGTTCAGGACAGGGACTATGGCTACACCTTC. Its translation is CSVQDRDYGYTF.

In its sample, this clonotype was seen a few times. This rearrangement joins TRBV7-9 to TRBJ1-5; D unresolved. The V gene's germline CDR1 is SEHNR and CDR2 FQNEAQ (reference sequence). The CDR3 totals 14 residues. The V and J ends lost 5 bases and 4 bases respectively, with 12 bases between them. The chain's CDR3 is CASSPGSGNQPQHF. CDR3 nucleotides: TGTGCCAGCAGCCCAGGTTCGGGGAATCAGCCCCAGCATTTT.

This clonotype came up many times. For the CDR3, the DNA is TGTGCCAGCAGCCCCCGACGGGGCTCCTACGAGCAGTACTTC. Translating gives CASSPRRGSYEQYF. The rearrangement joins TRBV7-8 to TRBJ2-7; a weak D match, TRBD2 (5 bases). The CDR3 contains 14 residues. The V gene lost 5 bases and the J gene lost 0 bases, with 11 bases spanning the gap. Germline V gene lookup returns CDR1 SGHVS and CDR2 FQNEAQ.

There are a few counts of this clonotype. The gene calls are TRBV20-1 and TRBJ2-3, with TRBD2 as a possible D gene (6 bases). V was shortened by 0 bases and J by 2 bases, with 15 bases between the two germline ends. In germline, CDR1 is DFQATT, CDR2 SNEGSKA (reference sequence). The CDR3 totals 16 residues. The CDR3 coding sequence is TGCAGTGCTAGAGATAGAGGAGGGATTCCCACAGATACGCAGTATTTT. Protein sequence: CSARDRGGIPTDTQYF.

The sample holds one count of this clonotype. The rearrangement links TRBV20-1 to TRBJ1-3, with D maybe TRBD1 (5 bases). The CDR3 length is 14 residues. Trimming pared 0 bases from V and 2 bases from J, leaving 8 bases between. The germline V gene encodes CDR1 DFQATT and CDR2 SNEGSKA (reference sequence). CDR3 DNA: TGCAGTGCTAGAGAGGCAGGGACTGGAAACACCATATATTTT. It is translated as CSAREAGTGNTIYF.

There are many counts of this clonotype. The chain uses TRBV12-3 or TRBV12-4 and TRBJ1-5; possibly TRBD1 for D (5 bases). Trimming removed 6 bases at V and 5 bases at J, with 11 bases between. The CDR3 is 13 residues long. The CDR3 region is CASRPRAHQPQHF. CDR3 sequence (DNA): TGTGCCAGCAGGCCCAGGGCGCATCAGCCCCAGCATTTT.

CDR3 loop: CASSLVQIKNIQYF. CDR3 nucleotide sequence: TGTGCCAGCAGCTTAGTACAGATAAAAAACATTCAGTACTTC. The chain couples TRBV7-2 to TRBJ2-4; the D is unclear. The CDR3 consists of 14 residues. The V gene's germline CDR1 is SGHTA and CDR2 FQGNSA. Trimming removed 1 base at V and 4 bases at J, with 8 bases between.

This clonotype came up many times. A read error is possible here, since a much larger clone lies one base away. The chain recombines TRBV6-6 with TRBJ1-1; D call uncertain. Germline lookup yields CDR1 MNHNY and CDR2 SVGAGI (reference sequence). The CDR3 is 12 amino acids. V lost 2 bases and J 3 bases, leaving 4 bases between the germline ends. CDR3 residues: CASSYGYTEAFF. The CDR3 bases are TGTGCCAGCAGTTACGGGTACACTGAAGCTTTCTTT.

This clonotype showed up just a few times. A much larger clone differs by one base, so this may be a read error. The DNA for the CDR3 is TGCTGTGCTAGAGATGCCCTAGCGGGGGGACGCCAAGAGACCCAGTACTTC. It yields the protein CCARDALAGGRQETQYF. This chain connects TRBV20-1 to TRBJ2-5, with 11 bases aligning to TRBD2. Germline CDR1 DFQATT, CDR2 SNEGSKA (reference sequence). The length of the CDR3 is 17 residues.

This clonotype appeared many times. This chain joins TRBV10-3 and TRBJ1-3; D is uncertain. Germline loops: CDR1 ENHRY, CDR2 SYGVKD. This CDR3 is 13 amino acids long. V dropped 6 bases and J dropped 2 bases, with 8 bases sitting between them. The CDR3 DNA sequence: TGTGCCATCAGACCGGGAACTGGAAACACCATATATTTT. Protein: CAIRPGTGNTIYF.

Many counts were recorded for this clonotype. The chain couples TRBV7-2 to TRBJ1-2; no definite D call. The CDR3 is made up of 12 amino acids. V shed 1 base and J shed 7 bases, with 7 bases lying between them. Germline V gene lookup returns CDR1 SGHTA and CDR2 FQGNSA. CDR3 region: CASSLEGGGYTF. CDR3 DNA sequence: TGTGCCAGCAGCTTAGAGGGTGGTGGCTACACCTTC.

The table lists this clonotype with many counts. The chain is built from TRBV15 and TRBJ1-1; possibly TRBD1 for D (5 bases). Trimming cost V 8 bases and J 3 bases, with 13 bases left between them. Germline CDR1 is LNHNV and CDR2 is YYDKDF (reference sequence). The CDR3 is made up of 13 amino acids. The CDR3 reads CATGGFSDTEAFF. The CDR3 region has the DNA TGTGCCACCGGGGGTTTTTCGGACACTGAAGCTTTCTTT.

This clonotype was seen more than once but under ten times. This chain uses TRBV7-2 with TRBJ2-3; 11 bases map to TRBD2. The CDR3 totals 16 residues. Trimming cost V 6 bases and J 6 bases; bases outside gene matches: 11. CDR1 and CDR2 from the germline V gene are SGHTA and FQGNSA. The CDR3 here is CASRAGTSGPGDTQYF. The CDR3 bases are TGTGCCAGCAGAGCTGGGACTAGCGGTCCCGGGGATACGCAGTATTTT.

This chain links TRBV15 with TRBJ2-3; maybe TRBD2 (5 bases). Trimming removed 0 bases at V and 3 bases at J, with 13 bases between. Germline assignment: CDR1 LNHNV and CDR2 YYDKDF (reference sequence). The CDR3 has 16 amino acids. As DNA, the CDR3 is TGTGCCACCAGCAGAGATACAGAACTAGGGACAGATACGCAGTATTTT. Translation: CATSRDTELGTDTQYF.

This clonotype occurred many times. The V gene is TRBV7-8, the J gene TRBJ2-1; 10 bases map to TRBD2. The CDR3 is 15 amino acids. V trimming: 6 bases; J trimming: 6 bases; junction bases outside the gene matches: 8. CDR1 and CDR2 from the germline V gene are SGHVS and FQNEAQ. CDR3 amino acids: CASSFLLAGPNEQFF. The CDR3 nucleotides read TGTGCCAGCAGTTTCTTACTAGCGGGGCCCAATGAGCAGTTCTTC.

This chain links TRBV6-6 with TRBJ2-5, with D hard to call. Trimming stripped 8 bases from V and 10 bases from J, with 14 bases between. The germline V gene has CDR1 MNHNY and CDR2 SVGAGI (reference sequence). The CDR3 has 11 amino acids. CDR3 in DNA: TGTGCCAGCTCTAAGGTGGCGGACCAGTACTTC. Translated: CASSKVADQYF.

The chain combines TRBV7-2 with TRBJ2-1; 7 nucleotides agree with TRBD2. The junction had 11 bases not matched to a gene; V was cut back by 4 bases and J by 5 bases. This CDR3 has 16 amino acids. From germline, CDR1 is SGHTA and CDR2 FQGNSA. The CDR3 coding sequence is TGTGCCAGCAGCTCTAGCTCTAGCGGCCTGCACAATGAGCAGTTCTTC. It codes for CASSSSSSGLHNEQFF.

This clonotype was detected many times. The chain uses TRBV20-1 and TRBJ2-2, with 7 bases lining up with TRBD1. The germline V gene has CDR1 DFQATT and CDR2 SNEGSKA (reference sequence). CDR3 size: 15 residues. Trimming at V came to 0 bases and at J to 6 bases, leaving 7 bases not matched to a gene. The CDR3 region is CSARDRGRGSGELFF. The CDR3 bases are TGCAGTGCTAGAGATCGGGGCAGGGGGTCCGGGGAGCTGTTTTTT.

The J gene is TRBJ1-6, the V gene TRBV13; TRBD1 matches at 9 bases. Trimming cost V 6 bases and J 7 bases; bases outside gene matches: 10. The CDR3 has 16 amino acids. Looked up from germline, CDR1 is PRHDT and CDR2 is FYEKMQ (reference sequence). In DNA form, the CDR3 reads TGTGCCAGCAGACCAATCTCCGGACAGGGGAATTCACCCCTCCACTTT. It encodes CASRPISGQGNSPLHF.

This sequence joins TRBV24-1 and TRBJ2-5; weak D call: TRBD1 (5 bases). Trimming left V 0 bases short and J 4 bases short, with 8 bases between. The CDR3 runs 14 residues. Germline V gene sequence: CDR1 KGHDR, CDR2 SFDVKD. CDR3 residues: CATSDLDSPETQYF. CDR3 nucleotides: TGTGCCACCAGTGATTTGGACAGTCCAGAGACCCAGTACTTC.

The chain couples TRBV24-1 to TRBJ2-2; the D is unclear. V was pared by 5 bases and J by 6 bases, with 12 bases between. The germline V gene has CDR1 KGHDR and CDR2 SFDVKD. The CDR3 sequence is 14 residues long. In DNA, the CDR3 is TGTGCCACCAGTGCCGACCTTCAGGCCGGGGAGCTGTTTTTT. Translating it yields CATSADLQAGELFF.

The table lists this clonotype with a count of one. The V gene is TRBV30, the J gene TRBJ2-7; TRBD2 matches at 11 bases. CDR1 is GTSNPN and CDR2 is SVGIG in the germline V gene (reference sequence). The CDR3 loop spans 16 amino acids. V lost 6 bases, J lost 5 bases, and 15 bases stayed unmatched. CDR3 protein: CACWIRNSGGGNEQYF. Written as DNA, the CDR3 is TGTGCCTGCTGGATAAGGAATAGCGGGGGGGGGAACGAGCAGTACTTC.

This sequence joins TRBV28 and TRBJ2-3; TRBD2 matches 8 bases. CDR3 length: 16 residues. V trimming: 2 bases; J trimming: 5 bases; junction bases outside the gene matches: 9. CDR1 and CDR2 (germline): MDHEN, SYDVKM. The CDR3 region has the DNA TGTGCCAGCAGTTTAGATTCGCGGGGGGTTGGAGATACGCAGTATTTT. Protein: CASSLDSRGVGDTQYF.